The clone carrying this T cell receptor (beta chain) appeared a few times. The cohort comprised adults aged about 18 to 89 years residing in under 30 US areas. Some clones are missing from TCRdb's copy, which holds only in-frame ones; the method was immunoSEQ multiplex PCR. The data show approximately 220,000 clones, about nine tenths seen once. CDR3 length equals 12 residues. The germline V and J ends were trimmed by 3 bases and 10 bases, with 9 bases remaining between them. Germline CDR1 reads MGHRA; CDR2 reads YSYEKL. The data stem from a study of blood T cell repertoires in COVID-19. Sequencing used PBMCs or T cells enriched from blood (not recorded which). J is TRBJ1-4 and V is TRBV4-1; D is ambiguous. The sequence came from a young woman who had recovered from COVID-19. The CDR3 DNA sequence: TGCGCCAGCAGCCAGACGGCGGGAAAACTGTTTTTT. It yields the protein CASSQTAGKLFF.